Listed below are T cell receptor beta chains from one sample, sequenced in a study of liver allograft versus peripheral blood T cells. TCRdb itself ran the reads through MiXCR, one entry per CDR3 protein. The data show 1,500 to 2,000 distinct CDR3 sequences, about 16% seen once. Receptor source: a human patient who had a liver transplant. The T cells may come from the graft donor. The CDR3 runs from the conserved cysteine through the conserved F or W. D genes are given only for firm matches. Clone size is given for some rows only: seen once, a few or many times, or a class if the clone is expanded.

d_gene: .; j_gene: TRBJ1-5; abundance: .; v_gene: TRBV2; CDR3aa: CASNWGGNNQPQHF; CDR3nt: TGTGCCAGCAATTGGGGAGGGAATAATCAGCCCCAGCATTTT
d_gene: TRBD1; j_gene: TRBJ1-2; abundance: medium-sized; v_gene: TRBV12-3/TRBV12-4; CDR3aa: CASSRRTGNNYGYTF; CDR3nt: TGTGCCAGCAGTCGGCGGACAGGAAATAACTATGGCTACACCTTC
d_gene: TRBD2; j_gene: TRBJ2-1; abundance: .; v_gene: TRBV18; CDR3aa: CASSLLALSGGGDEQFF; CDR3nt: TGTGCCAGCTCACTCTTGGCGCTAAGCGGGGGGGGCGATGAGCAGTTCTTC
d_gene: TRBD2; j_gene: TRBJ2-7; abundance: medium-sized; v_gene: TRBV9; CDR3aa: CASSARGVHEQYF; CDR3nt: TGTGCCAGCAGCGCCCGGGGGGTCCACGAGCAGTACTTC
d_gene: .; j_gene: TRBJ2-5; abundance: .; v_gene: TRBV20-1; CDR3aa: CSAGQETQYF; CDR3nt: TGCAGTGCTGGCCAGGAGACCCAGTACTTC
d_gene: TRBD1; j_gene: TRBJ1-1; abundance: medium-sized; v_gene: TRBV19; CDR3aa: CASSTDGQGAEAFF; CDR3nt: TGTGCCAGTAGTACCGATGGACAGGGGGCTGAAGCTTTCTTT
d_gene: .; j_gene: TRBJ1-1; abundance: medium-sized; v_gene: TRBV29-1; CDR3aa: CSVATGMNTEAFF; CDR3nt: TGCAGCGTTGCAACAGGGATGAACACTGAAGCTTTCTTT
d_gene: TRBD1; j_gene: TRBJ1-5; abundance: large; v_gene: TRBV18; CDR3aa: CASSPDRVDSNQPQHF; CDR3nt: TGTGCCAGCTCGCCCGACAGGGTTGATAGCAATCAGCCCCAGCATTTT
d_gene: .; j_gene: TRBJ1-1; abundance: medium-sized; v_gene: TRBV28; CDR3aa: CASRLTGLNTEAFF; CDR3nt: TGTGCCAGCAGGCTCACAGGATTGAACACTGAAGCTTTCTTT
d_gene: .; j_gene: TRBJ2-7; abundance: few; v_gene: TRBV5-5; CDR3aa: CASSDPGHRYEQYF; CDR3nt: TGTGCCAGCAGCGATCCGGGACACCGCTACGAGCAGTACTTC
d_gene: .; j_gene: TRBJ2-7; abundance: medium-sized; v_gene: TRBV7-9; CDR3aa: CASSLNSEQYF; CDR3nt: TGTGCCAGCAGCTTAAATAGCGAGCAGTACTTC
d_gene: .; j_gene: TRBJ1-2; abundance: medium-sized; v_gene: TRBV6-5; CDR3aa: CASSLRETNYGYTF; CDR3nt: TGTGCCAGCAGTCTCAGGGAAACTAACTATGGCTACACCTTC
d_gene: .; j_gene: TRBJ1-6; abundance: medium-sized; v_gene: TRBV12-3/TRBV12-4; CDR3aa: CASSLLGDSPLHF; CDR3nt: TGTGCCAGCAGTTTATTGGGAGATTCACCCCTCCACTTT
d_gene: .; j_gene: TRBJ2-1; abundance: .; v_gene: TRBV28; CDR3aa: CASSFGGYAEQFF; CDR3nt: TGTGCTAGCAGTTTCGGGGGATATGCTGAGCAGTTCTTC
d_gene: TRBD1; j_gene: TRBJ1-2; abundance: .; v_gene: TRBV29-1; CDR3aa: CSGQGIYGYTF; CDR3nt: TGCAGCGGACAGGGCATCTATGGCTACACCTTC
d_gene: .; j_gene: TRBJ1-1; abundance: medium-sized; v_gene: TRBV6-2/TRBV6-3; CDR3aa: CASSKAGVGNTEAFF; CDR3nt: TGTGCCAGCAGTAAGGCGGGGGTCGGGAACACTGAAGCTTTCTTT
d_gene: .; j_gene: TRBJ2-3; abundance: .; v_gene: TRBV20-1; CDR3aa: CSARDLVRLSTDTQYF; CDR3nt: TGCAGTGCACGGGACTTAGTCCGTCTCAGCACAGATACGCAGTATTTT
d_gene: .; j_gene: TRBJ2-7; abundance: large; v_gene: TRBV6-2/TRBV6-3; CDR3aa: CASSPPGRQGQYF; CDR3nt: TGTGCCAGCAGTCCACCGGGGCGCCAAGGGCAGTACTTC
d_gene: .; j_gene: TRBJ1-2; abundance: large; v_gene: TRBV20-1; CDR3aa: CSASVASLYGYGYTF; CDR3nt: TGCAGTGCTAGCGTCGCCTCCTTATACGGCTATGGCTACACCTTC
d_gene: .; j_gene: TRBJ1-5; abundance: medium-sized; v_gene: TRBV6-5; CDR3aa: CASRQGSQPQHF; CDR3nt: TGTGCCAGCAGGCAGGGGAGCCAGCCCCAGCATTTT
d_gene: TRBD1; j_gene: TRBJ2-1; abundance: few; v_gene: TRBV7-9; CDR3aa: CASSLVGQNNEQFF; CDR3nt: TGTGCCAGCAGCTTAGTGGGACAGAACAATGAGCAGTTCTTC
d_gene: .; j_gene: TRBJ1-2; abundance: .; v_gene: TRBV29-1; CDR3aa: CSVELGGNPGYTF; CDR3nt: TGCAGCGTTGAGCTGGGGGGTAACCCTGGCTACACCTTC
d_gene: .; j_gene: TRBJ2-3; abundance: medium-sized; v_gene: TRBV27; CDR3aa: CASTPRAPLSSSTDTQYF; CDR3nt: TGTGCCAGCACCCCTCGGGCGCCGTTATCCTCTAGCACAGATACGCAGTATTTT
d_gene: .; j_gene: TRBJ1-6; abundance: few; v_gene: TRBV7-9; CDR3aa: CASSLFSDNSPLHF; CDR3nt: TGTGCCAGCAGCTTATTTAGTGATAATTCACCCCTCCACTTT
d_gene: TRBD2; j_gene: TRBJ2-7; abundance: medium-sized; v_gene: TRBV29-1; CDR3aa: CSVLLAGELSGYEQYF; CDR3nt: TGCAGCGTCCTATTAGCGGGAGAATTATCAGGGTACGAGCAGTACTTC
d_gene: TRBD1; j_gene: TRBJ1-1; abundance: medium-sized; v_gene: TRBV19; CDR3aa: CASIPGTGLEYYTEAFF; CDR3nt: TGTGCCAGTATCCCAGGGACAGGGCTAGAGTATTACACTGAAGCTTTCTTT
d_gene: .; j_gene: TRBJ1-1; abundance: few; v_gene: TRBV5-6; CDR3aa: CASSAPDVHRNQSHF; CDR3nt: TGTGCCAGCAGCGCCCCGGACGTACACCGGAATCAATCCCATTTT
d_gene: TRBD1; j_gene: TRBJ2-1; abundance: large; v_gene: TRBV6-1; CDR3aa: CASGSGQGAYNEQFF; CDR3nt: TGTGCCAGTGGGAGTGGGCAGGGGGCATACAATGAGCAGTTCTTC
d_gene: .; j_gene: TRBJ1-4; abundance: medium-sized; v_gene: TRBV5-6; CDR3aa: CASKSYSFNEKLFF; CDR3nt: TGTGCCAGCAAATCCTACAGCTTTAATGAAAAACTGTTTTTT